These 16 T cell receptor beta chains were sequenced from one sample in a study of T cell clones after liver transplantation. Data came from immunoSEQ multiplex PCR; TCRdb stores just in-frame clones and leaves some out. Found here are around 100,000 clones, around four fifths of them singletons; the top ten hold approximately 0.93%. Sequences were derived from CD4+ T cells from blood, sampled before liver transplant. The receptors shown here come from a human donor who received a liver transplant.

The J gene is TRBJ2-3, the V gene TRBV14, with D possibly TRBD2 on 6 matching bases. Germline V gives CDR1 SGHDN, CDR2 FVKESK. The CDR3 loop spans 16 amino acids. Trimming left V 5 bases short and J 7 bases short, with 22 bases between. The CDR3 coding sequence is TGTGCCAGCAGCGCCCTCGGCGGGGCCCCAATTAATACGCAGTATTTT. Amino acids: CASSALGGAPINTQYF.

This chain joins TRBV7-8 and TRBJ2-2; D remains ambiguous. With 7 bases removed from V and 7 bases from J, the gap between germline ends came to 25 bases. CDR3 length equals 17 residues. The V gene's germline CDR1 is SGHVS and CDR2 FQNEAQ. CDR3 bases: TGTGCCAGCACCACACTCCCCTCTACCCTCTCAATCGGGGAGCTGTTTTTT. Translated: CASTTLPSTLSIGELFF. Using reference TRBV7-8 and TRBJ2-2 for the parts outside the CDR3, the full variable domain is GAGVSQSPRYKVAKRGQDVALRCDPISGHVSLFWYQQALGQGPEFLTYFQNEAQLDKSGLPSDRFFAERPEGSVSTLKIQRTQQEDSAVYLCASTTLPSTLSIGELFFGEGSRLTVL.

Here the CDR3 reads CASSLYTGVEQYF. The CDR3 DNA is TGTGCCAGCAGCCTATATACAGGGGTCGAGCAGTACTTC. The rearrangement links TRBV5-8 to TRBJ2-7; TRBD1 matches at 7 bases. The germline CDR1 and CDR2 sequences are SGHTS and YDEGEE. The CDR3 totals 13 residues. V shed 4 bases, J shed 6 bases, and the junction held 7 bases outside the gene matches.

The CDR3 nucleotides read TGTGCCAGCACCAAAGGGACAGGGGATGGCTACACCTTC. Translating gives CASTKGTGDGYTF. The chain recombines TRBV6-6 with TRBJ1-2, with 10 bases that match TRBD1. V shed 7 bases and J 6 bases; nucleotides not matched to a gene: 5. The CDR3 has 13 amino acids. Germline CDR1 and CDR2: MNHNY and SVGAGI (reference sequence).

This clone was detected only once. The genes are TRBV7-9 and TRBJ1-5; D call uncertain. CDR1 SEHNR and CDR2 FQNEAQ come from the germline V gene (reference sequence). CDR3 length equals 14 residues. Trimming pared 1 base from V and 9 bases from J, leaving 13 bases between. CDR3 DNA sequence: TGTGCCAGCAGCTTAGAAGGAGGGAGCCGGCCCCAGCATTTT. This sequence encodes CASSLEGGSRPQHF.

The chain is built from TRBV2 and TRBJ2-1; D remains unclear. Germline CDR1 reads SNHLY; CDR2 reads FYNNEI. This CDR3 has 14 amino acids. V was cut by 5 bases and J by 5 bases, with 13 bases left in between. The CDR3 spells CASSTPTVNNEQFF. The CDR3 bases are TGTGCCAGCAGTACCCCCACAGTAAACAATGAGCAGTTCTTC.

The chain combines TRBV6-1 with TRBJ1-1; TRBD1 is a possible D gene (5 bases). The CDR3 has 15 residues. V lost 7 bases to trimming and J lost 6 bases, with 21 bases between them. Germline lookup yields CDR1 MNHNS and CDR2 SASEGT. Written as DNA, the CDR3 is TGTGCCAGCAACCCAACAGGAGGCCTGTACGCTGAAGCTTTCTTT. Protein product: CASNPTGGLYAEAFF.

The chain combines TRBV7-2 with TRBJ1-5, with D hard to call. The CDR3 is 15 residues long. V was pared by 1 base and J by 2 bases, with 9 bases between. Germline V CDR1 and CDR2: SGHTA, FQGNSA. The CDR3 is CASSLGGGGNQPQHF. The CDR3 DNA reads TGTGCCAGCAGCTTAGGAGGCGGGGGCAATCAGCCCCAGCATTTT.

J is TRBJ1-1 and V is TRBV7-2; TRBD1 might be the D (5 bases). Trimming took off 5 bases at V and 0 bases at J, with 19 bases between the two ends. The V gene's germline CDR1 is SGHTA and CDR2 FQGNSA. The CDR3 spans 17 residues. CDR3 in DNA: TGTGCCAGCAGCCAAGGGGTTTTAGGACTCATGAACACTGAAGCTTTCTTT. It codes for CASSQGVLGLMNTEAFF.

This chain links TRBV7-2 with TRBJ1-1, with a weak D call TRBD1 (6 bases). Looked up from germline, CDR1 is SGHTA and CDR2 is FQGNSA. The CDR3 consists of 13 residues. Trimming stripped 4 bases from V and 1 base from J, with 7 bases between. The CDR3 reads CASSSQGNTEAFF. The DNA for the CDR3 is TGTGCCAGCAGCTCACAGGGGAACACTGAAGCTTTCTTT.

This CDR3 is CASSLYLEAALDNEQFF. The CDR3 coding sequence is TGTGCCAGCAGCTTATACCTAGAGGCGGCCCTTGACAATGAGCAGTTCTTC. The chain uses TRBV11-2 and TRBJ2-1; no reliable D call. CDR1 and CDR2 (germline): SGHAT, FQNNGV. V gave up 2 bases and J gave up 5 bases, with 19 bases separating them. CDR3 length equals 17 residues.

This clone came up a few times. The J gene is TRBJ2-7, the V gene TRBV19, with TRBD1 matching over 8 bases. V lost 4 bases and J lost 6; bases outside the gene matches: 5. This CDR3 is 13 amino acids long. Germline lookup yields CDR1 LNHDA and CDR2 SQIVND (reference sequence). The CDR3 nucleotides read TGTGCCAGTAGTAGCAGGGGGCTCGTCGAGCAGTACTTC. This gives the protein CASSSRGLVEQYF.

This clone was detected once. The chain is built from TRBV5-4 and TRBJ2-1; D tentatively reads TRBD1 or TRBD2 (6 bases each). V lost 0 bases, J lost 9 bases, and 10 bases lay in between. The CDR3 is 13 residues long. CDR1 is SGHNT and CDR2 is YYREEE in the germline V gene (reference sequence). CDR3 residues: CASSLGGGGEQFF. The CDR3 DNA sequence: TGTGCCAGCAGCTTGGGAGGAGGGGGTGAGCAGTTCTTC. Together with reference TRBV5-4 and TRBJ2-1, the CDR3 gives the full variable domain: ETGVTQSPTHLIKTRGQQVTLRCSSQSGHNTVSWYQQALGQGPQFIFQYYREEENGRGNFPPRFSGLQFPNYSSELNVNALELDDSALYLCASSLGGGGEQFFGPGTRLTVL.

The chain combines TRBV7-3 with TRBJ2-3; no reliable D call. The length of the CDR3 is 13 residues. Germline CDR1 SGHTA, CDR2 FQGTGA. Deletions cut 1 base from V and 12 bases from J, with 14 bases between. The CDR3 region is CASSLSEREIQYF. Here the CDR3 DNA reads TGTGCCAGCAGCTTAAGTGAAAGGGAAATCCAGTATTTT.

This rearrangement joins TRBV5-8 to TRBJ2-1; possibly TRBD1 for D (5 bases). The CDR3 totals 15 residues. Trimming left V 4 bases short and J 0 bases short, with 11 bases between. CDR1 SGHTS and CDR2 YDEGEE come from the germline V gene. This CDR3 is CASSLWTNSYNEQFF. The CDR3 region has the DNA TGTGCCAGCAGCCTGTGGACAAACTCCTACAATGAGCAGTTCTTC. The variable domain in full, completed from reference TRBV5-8 and TRBJ2-1, reads EAGVTQSPTHLIKTRGQQATLRCSPISGHTSVYWYQQALGLGLQFLLWYDEGEERNRGNFPPRFSGRQFPNYSSELNVNALELEDSALYLCASSLWTNSYNEQFFGPGTRLTVL.

This rearrangement joins TRBV6-5 to TRBJ1-6, with TRBD1 identical over 8 bases. The junction had 9 bases not matched to a gene; V was cut back by 5 bases and J by 9 bases. Looked up from germline, CDR1 is MNHEY and CDR2 is SVGAGI. The CDR3 loop spans 15 amino acids. In DNA form, the CDR3 reads TGTGCCAGCAGTAACGCGGGACAGGCTGTTTCACCCCTCCACTTT. Its translation: CASSNAGQAVSPLHF.